This TCR beta chain was captured by sequencing in a study of CD8+CD57+ T cells in acquired aplastic anemia. Remarks on this clonotype: What it binds is unknown.

Genomic DNA templated the TCR beta VDJ and CDR3 profiling. TCRdb called the reads again in MiXCR, with one record for every CDR3 protein. The sample shows some 190,000 distinct CDR3 sequences, about half of them seen only once. General study results and limits: The same twenty-nine CD8+ CDR3 sequences occurred in patients and in controls.

This TCR came from a human donor in good health. The sample taken for sequencing was sorted CD4+, CD8+, or CD8+CD57+ T cells (not recorded which) from PBMCs.

CDR3 protein: CASSFGRGDGYTF. The CDR3 region has the DNA TGTGCCAGCAGCTTTGGCAGGGGAGATGGCTACACCTTC. The rearrangement links TRBV7-6 to TRBJ1-2; tentative D call: TRBD1 (6 bases). V was pared by 3 bases and J by 6 bases, with 11 bases between. This CDR3 spans 13 amino acids. Germline lookup yields CDR1 SGHVS and CDR2 FNYEAQ.